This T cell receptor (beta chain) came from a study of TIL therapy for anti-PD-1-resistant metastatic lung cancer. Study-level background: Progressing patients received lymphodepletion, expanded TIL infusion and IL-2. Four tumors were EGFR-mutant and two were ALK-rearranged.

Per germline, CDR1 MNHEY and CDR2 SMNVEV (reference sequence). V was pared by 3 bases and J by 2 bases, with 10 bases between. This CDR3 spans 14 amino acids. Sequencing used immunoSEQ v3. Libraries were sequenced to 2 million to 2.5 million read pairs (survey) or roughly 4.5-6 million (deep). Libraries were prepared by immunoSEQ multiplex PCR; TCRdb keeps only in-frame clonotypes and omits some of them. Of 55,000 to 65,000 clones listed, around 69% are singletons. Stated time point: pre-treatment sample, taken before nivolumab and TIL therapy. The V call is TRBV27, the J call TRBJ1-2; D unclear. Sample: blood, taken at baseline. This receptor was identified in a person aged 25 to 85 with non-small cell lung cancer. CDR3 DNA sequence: TGTGCCAGCAGTTTTCCAACCACGAACTATGGCTACACCTTC. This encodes CASSFPTTNYGYTF.